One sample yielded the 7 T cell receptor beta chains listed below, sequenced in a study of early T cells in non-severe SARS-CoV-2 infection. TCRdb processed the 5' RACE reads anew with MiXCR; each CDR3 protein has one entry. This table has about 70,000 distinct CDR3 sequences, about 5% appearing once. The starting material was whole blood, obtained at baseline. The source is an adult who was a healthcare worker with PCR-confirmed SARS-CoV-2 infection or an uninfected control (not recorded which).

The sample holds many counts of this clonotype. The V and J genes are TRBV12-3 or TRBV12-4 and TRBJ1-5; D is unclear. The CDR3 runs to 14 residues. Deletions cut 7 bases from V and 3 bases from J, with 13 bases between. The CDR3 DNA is TGTGCCAGCACCCTCAGTGGAAACAATCAGCCCCAGCATTTT. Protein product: CASTLSGNNQPQHF.

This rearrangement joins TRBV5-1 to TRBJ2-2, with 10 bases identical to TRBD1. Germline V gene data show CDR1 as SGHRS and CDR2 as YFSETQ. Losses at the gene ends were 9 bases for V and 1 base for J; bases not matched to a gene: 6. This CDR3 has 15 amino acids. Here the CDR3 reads CATERTGGNTGELFF. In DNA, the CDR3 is TGCGCCACCGAAAGGACAGGGGGGAACACCGGGGAGCTGTTTTTT.

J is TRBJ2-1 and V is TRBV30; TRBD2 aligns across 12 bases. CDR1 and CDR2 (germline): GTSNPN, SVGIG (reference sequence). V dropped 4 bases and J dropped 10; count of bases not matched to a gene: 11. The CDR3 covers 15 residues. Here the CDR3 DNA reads TGTGCCTGGATCCTAACACTAGCGGGAGGTAGGGAGCAGTTCTTC. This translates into CAWILTLAGGREQFF.

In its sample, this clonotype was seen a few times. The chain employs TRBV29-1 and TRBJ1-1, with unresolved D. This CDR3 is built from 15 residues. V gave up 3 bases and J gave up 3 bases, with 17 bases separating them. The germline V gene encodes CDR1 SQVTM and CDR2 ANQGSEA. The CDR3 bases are TGCAGCGTTGATCCAACCCGGGGAGTTGACACTGAAGCTTTCTTT. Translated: CSVDPTRGVDTEAFF.

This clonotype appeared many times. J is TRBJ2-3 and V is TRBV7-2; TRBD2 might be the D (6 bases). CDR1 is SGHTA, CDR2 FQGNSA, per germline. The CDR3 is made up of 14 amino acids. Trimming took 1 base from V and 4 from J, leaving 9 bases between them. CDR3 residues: CASSLVGSSDTQYF. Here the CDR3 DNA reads TGTGCCAGCAGCTTAGTCGGGAGTTCAGATACGCAGTATTTT.

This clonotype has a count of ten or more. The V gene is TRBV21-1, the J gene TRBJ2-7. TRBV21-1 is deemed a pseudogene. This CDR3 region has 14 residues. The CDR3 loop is CASSKAPKPDEQYF. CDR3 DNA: TGTGCCAGCAGCAAAGCCCCAAAGCCGGACGAGCAGTACTTC.

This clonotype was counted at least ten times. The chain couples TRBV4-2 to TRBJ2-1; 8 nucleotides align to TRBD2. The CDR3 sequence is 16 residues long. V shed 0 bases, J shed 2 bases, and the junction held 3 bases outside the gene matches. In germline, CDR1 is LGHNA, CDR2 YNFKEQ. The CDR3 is CASSQDSSGTYNEQFF. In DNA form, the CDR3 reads TGTGCCAGCAGCCAAGATAGTAGCGGGACCTACAATGAGCAGTTCTTC.